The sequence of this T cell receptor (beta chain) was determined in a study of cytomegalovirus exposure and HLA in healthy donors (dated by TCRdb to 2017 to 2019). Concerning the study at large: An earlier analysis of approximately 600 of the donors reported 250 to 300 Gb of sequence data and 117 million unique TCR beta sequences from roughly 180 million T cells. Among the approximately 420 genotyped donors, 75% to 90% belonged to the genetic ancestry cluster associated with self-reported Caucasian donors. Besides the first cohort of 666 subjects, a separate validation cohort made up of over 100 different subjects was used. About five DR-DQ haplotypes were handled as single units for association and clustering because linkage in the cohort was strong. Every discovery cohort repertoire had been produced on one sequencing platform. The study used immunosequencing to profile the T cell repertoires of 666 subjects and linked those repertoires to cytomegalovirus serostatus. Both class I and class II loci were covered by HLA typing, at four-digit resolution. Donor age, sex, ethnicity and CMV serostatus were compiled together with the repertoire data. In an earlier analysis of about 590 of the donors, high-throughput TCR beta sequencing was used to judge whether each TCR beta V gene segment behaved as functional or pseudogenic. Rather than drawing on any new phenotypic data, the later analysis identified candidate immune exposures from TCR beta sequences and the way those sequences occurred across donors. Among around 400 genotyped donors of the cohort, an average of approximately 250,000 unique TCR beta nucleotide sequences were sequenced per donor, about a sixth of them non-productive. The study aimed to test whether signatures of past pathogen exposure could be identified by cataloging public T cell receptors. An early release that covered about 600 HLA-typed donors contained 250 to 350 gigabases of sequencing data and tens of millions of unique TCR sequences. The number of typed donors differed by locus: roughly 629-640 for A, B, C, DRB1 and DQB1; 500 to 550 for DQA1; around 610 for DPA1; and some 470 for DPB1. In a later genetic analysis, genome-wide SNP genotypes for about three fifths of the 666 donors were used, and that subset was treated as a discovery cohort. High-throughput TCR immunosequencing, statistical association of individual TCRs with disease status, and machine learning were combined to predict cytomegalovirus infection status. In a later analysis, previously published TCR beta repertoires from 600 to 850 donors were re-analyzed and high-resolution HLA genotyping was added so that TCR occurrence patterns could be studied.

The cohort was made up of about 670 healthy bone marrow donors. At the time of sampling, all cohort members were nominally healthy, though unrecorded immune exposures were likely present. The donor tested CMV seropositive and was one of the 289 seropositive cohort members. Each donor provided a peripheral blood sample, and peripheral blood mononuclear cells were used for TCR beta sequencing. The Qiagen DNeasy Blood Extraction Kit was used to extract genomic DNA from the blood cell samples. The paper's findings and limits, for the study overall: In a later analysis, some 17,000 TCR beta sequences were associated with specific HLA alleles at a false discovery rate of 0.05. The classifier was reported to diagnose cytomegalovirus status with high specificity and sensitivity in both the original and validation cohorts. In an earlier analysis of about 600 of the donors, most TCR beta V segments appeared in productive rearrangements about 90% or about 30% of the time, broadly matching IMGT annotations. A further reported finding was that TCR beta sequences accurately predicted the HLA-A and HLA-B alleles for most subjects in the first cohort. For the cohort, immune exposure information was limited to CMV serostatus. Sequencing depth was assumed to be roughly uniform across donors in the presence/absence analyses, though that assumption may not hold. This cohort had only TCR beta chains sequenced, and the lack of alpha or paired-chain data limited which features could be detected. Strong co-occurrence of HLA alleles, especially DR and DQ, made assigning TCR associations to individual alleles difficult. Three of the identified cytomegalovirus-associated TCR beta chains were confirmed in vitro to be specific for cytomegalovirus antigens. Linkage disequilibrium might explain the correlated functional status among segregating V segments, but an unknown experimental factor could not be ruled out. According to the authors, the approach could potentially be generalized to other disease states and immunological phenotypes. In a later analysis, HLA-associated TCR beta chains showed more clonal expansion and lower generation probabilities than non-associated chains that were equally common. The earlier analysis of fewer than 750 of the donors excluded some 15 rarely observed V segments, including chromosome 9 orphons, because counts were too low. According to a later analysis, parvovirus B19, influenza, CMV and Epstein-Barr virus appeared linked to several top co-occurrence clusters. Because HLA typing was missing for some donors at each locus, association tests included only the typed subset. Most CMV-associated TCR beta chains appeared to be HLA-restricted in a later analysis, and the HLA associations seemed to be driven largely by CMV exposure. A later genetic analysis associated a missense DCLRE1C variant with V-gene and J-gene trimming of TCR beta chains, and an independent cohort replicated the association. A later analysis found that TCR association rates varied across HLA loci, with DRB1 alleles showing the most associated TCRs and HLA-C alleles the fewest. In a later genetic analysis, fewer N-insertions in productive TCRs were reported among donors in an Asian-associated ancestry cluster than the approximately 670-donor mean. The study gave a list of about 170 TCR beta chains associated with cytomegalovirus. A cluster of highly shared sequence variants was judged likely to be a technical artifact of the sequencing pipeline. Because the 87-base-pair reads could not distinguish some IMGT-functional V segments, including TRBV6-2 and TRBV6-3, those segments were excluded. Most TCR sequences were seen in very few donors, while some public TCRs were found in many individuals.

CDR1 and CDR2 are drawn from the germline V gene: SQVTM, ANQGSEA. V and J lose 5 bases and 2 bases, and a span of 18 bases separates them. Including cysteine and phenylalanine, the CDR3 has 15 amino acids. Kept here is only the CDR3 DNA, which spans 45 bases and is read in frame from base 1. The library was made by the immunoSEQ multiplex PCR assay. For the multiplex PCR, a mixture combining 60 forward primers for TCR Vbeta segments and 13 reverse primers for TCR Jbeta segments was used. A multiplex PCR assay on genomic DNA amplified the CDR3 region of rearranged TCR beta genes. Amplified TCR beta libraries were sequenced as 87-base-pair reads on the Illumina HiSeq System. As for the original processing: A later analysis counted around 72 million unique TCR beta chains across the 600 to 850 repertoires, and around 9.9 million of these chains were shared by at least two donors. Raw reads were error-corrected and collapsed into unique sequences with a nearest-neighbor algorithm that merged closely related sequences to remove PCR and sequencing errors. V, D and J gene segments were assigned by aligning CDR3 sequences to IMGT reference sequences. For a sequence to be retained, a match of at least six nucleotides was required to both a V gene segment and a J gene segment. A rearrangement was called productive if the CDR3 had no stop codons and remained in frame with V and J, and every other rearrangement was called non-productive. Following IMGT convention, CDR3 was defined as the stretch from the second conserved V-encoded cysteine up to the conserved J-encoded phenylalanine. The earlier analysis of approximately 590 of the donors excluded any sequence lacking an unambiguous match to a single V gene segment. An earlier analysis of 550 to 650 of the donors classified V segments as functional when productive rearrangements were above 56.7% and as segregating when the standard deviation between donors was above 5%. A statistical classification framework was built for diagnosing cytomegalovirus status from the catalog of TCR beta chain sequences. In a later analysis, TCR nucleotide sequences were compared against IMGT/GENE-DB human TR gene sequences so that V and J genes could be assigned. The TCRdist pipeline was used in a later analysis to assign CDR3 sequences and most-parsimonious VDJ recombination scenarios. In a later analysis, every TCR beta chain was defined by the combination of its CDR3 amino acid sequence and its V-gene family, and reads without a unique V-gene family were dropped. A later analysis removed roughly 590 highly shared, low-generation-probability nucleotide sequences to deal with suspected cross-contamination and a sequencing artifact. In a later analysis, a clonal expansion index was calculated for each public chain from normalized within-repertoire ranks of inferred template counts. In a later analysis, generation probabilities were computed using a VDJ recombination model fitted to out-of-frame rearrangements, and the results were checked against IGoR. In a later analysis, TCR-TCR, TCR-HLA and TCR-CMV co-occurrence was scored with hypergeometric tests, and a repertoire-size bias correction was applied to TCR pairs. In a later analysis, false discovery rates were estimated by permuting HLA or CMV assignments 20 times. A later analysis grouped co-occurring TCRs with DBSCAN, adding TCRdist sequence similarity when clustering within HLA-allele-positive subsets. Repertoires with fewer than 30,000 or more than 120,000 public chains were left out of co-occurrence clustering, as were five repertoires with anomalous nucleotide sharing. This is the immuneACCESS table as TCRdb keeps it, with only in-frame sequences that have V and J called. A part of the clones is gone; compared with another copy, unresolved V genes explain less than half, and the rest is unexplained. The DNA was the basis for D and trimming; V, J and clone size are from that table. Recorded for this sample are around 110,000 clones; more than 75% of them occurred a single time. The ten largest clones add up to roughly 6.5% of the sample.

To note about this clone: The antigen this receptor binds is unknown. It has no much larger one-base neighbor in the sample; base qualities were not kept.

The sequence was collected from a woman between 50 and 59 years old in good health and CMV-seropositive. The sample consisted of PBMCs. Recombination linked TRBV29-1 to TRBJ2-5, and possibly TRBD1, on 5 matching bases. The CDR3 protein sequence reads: CSVFGLRDFQETQYF. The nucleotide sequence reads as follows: TGCAGCGTTTTCGGGCTCAGGGATTTTCAAGAGACCCAGTACTTC.